These 20 T cell receptor beta chains originate from one sample sequenced in a study of Ad26.COV2.S vaccination and SARS-CoV-2 variants. Treatment indicated: some 20 received Ad26.COV2.S at low or high dose, single or two shots; about 5 received placebo; per-sample allocation not given. Specimen acquisition occurred on day 63 following the initial vaccine or placebo injection. Only in-frame clones appear in the TCRdb table, and some are missing; sequencing was by immunoSEQ multiplex PCR. The sample has 350,000 to 400,000 clones; 80% to 90% are singletons. Sequenced material: peripheral blood, taken in a trial of Ad26.COV2.S vaccine versus placebo. These TCRs come from a person aged 18-65 years who received the Ad26.COV2.S COVID-19 vaccine or a placebo.

The chain couples TRBV6-5 to TRBJ2-2; D may correspond to TRBD1 or TRBD2 (5 bases each). This CDR3 has 15 amino acids. Between the trimmed V and J ends, which lost 5 bases and 4 bases, there was a span of 14 bases. Looked up from germline, CDR1 is MNHEY and CDR2 is SVGAGI. The CDR3 DNA sequence: TGTGCCAGCAGTACCGGGGCGCTCGGCACCGGGGAGCTGTTTTTT. Protein sequence: CASSTGALGTGELFF.

The chain is built from TRBV6-5 and TRBJ1-4; D gene uncertain. Germline-derived CDR1 and CDR2 are MNHEY and SVGAGI. Between the trimmed V and J ends, which lost 0 bases and 6 bases, there was a span of 14 bases. The CDR3 runs to 16 residues. CDR3 protein: CASSYSGFGVDEKLFF. DNA of the CDR3: TGTGCCAGCAGTTACTCAGGTTTCGGAGTTGATGAAAAACTGTTTTTT.

The rearrangement uses TRBV5-4 and TRBJ1-1, with D hard to call. Germline lookup yields CDR1 SGHNT and CDR2 YYREEE (reference sequence). The CDR3 contains 13 residues. The V gene lost 4 bases and the J gene lost 2 bases, with 9 bases spanning the gap. CDR3 nucleotide sequence: TGTGCCAGCAGCAAAACACAAAACACTGAAGCTTTCTTT. It codes for CASSKTQNTEAFF. The full variable domain, with the rest looked up from reference TRBV5-4 and TRBJ1-1, is ETGVTQSPTHLIKTRGQQVTLRCSSQSGHNTVSWYQQALGQGPQFIFQYYREEENGRGNFPPRFSGLQFPNYSSELNVNALELDDSALYLCASSKTQNTEAFFGQGTRLTVV.

V is TRBV21-1 and J is TRBJ1-5; the table's TRBD1 call for D was not verified on the DNA. TRBV21-1 is a pseudogene segment. This CDR3 contains 15 residues. The CDR3 spells CASSRGDRGDQPQHF. The CDR3 DNA follows: TGTGCCAGCAGCAGGGGCGACAGGGGCGATCAGCCCCAGCATTTT.

The chain combines TRBV20-1 with TRBJ2-1; D gene unclear. The germline V and J ends were trimmed by 3 bases and 5 bases, with 8 bases remaining between them. The length of the CDR3 is 12 residues. CDR1 is DFQATT, CDR2 SNEGSKA, per germline (reference sequence). The CDR3 protein is CSASGWNNEQFF. As DNA, the CDR3 is TGCAGTGCTAGTGGTTGGAACAATGAGCAGTTCTTC.

The J gene is TRBJ2-7, the V gene TRBV11-2, with 8 positions matching TRBD2. Germline trimming cut 2 bases from V and 6 bases from J; bases unmatched to any gene: 9. CDR3 length: 15 residues. The germline V gene encodes CDR1 SGHAT and CDR2 FQNNGV. CDR3 in DNA: TGTGCCAGCAGCTTAAAGCGGGGGAGTCCGGGCGAGCAGTACTTC. Residues: CASSLKRGSPGEQYF.

The gene calls are TRBV7-2 and TRBJ2-3; maybe TRBD2 (5 bases). Trimming cost V 1 base and J 2 bases, with 10 bases left between them. Germline CDR1 and CDR2: SGHTA and FQGNSA. The CDR3 runs to 15 residues. For the CDR3, the DNA is TGTGCCAGCAGCTTAGGCGGGTGGTTCACAGATACGCAGTATTTT. Translating gives CASSLGGWFTDTQYF.

The chain carries TRBV7-8 and TRBJ2-1; a weak D match, TRBD1 (6 bases). Germline CDR1 reads SGHVS; CDR2 reads FQNEAQ. The CDR3 length is 14 residues. V was trimmed by 5 bases and J by 11 bases, leaving 19 bases between them. This CDR3 is CASSQAWDTLKQFF. CDR3 in DNA: TGTGCCAGCAGCCAAGCCTGGGACACCCTGAAGCAGTTCTTC.

The chain couples TRBV25-1 to TRBJ2-7; D is tentatively TRBD1 or TRBD2 (5 bases each). The CDR3 has 14 amino acids. CDR1 MGHDK and CDR2 SYGVNS come from the germline V gene. The germline V and J ends were trimmed by 3 bases and 6 bases, with 15 bases remaining between them. This CDR3 reads CASSDWGPGLEQYF. The DNA for the CDR3 is TGTGCCAGCAGTGATTGGGGCCCGGGGCTCGAGCAGTACTTC.

The chain couples TRBV19 to TRBJ1-5, with D uncertain. CDR3 length equals 13 residues. The germline gives CDR1 LNHDA, CDR2 SQIVND (reference sequence). Trimming stripped 4 bases from V and 4 bases from J, with 8 bases between. The chain's CDR3 is CASSRSGNQPQHF. As DNA, the CDR3 is TGTGCCAGTAGTAGAAGTGGTAATCAGCCCCAGCATTTT.

J is TRBJ2-7 and V is TRBV6-5; 8 nucleotides match TRBD1. The CDR3 has 14 amino acids. Per the germline V gene, CDR1 is MNHEY and CDR2 is SVGAGI. With 6 bases clipped from V and 5 bases from J, the junction kept 9 bases outside the gene matches. The CDR3 reads CASRPAGGENEQYF. The CDR3 bases are TGTGCCAGCAGACCCGCAGGGGGCGAAAACGAGCAGTACTTC.

This chain joins TRBV7-2 and TRBJ1-1, with unresolved D. Germline V gene lookup returns CDR1 SGHTA and CDR2 FQGNSA. Trimming shortened V by 5 bases and J by 11 bases, and 18 bases separated the two germline ends. The CDR3 covers 13 residues. For the CDR3, the DNA is TGTGCCAGCAGCCCCGGGGTATCCCTCGGGGCTTTCTTT. This translates into CASSPGVSLGAFF.

The chain uses TRBV11-2 and TRBJ2-7, with D uncertain. This CDR3 is 17 amino acids long. The V end lost 4 bases, the J end lost 6 bases, and 25 bases lay between the germline ends. Germline assignment: CDR1 SGHAT and CDR2 FQNNGV. The CDR3 here is CASSYWPPSRTSLEQYF. CDR3 bases: TGTGCCAGCAGCTACTGGCCTCCGAGTAGAACCTCCCTCGAGCAGTACTTC. Full variable domain (outside the CDR3, taken from reference TRBV11-2 and TRBJ2-7): EAGVAQSPRYKIIEKRQSVAFWCNPISGHATLYWYQQILGQGPKLLIQFQNNGVVDDSQLPKDRFSAERLKGVDSTLKIQPAKLEDSAVYLCASSYWPPSRTSLEQYFGPGTRLTVT.

V is TRBV5-8 and J is TRBJ1-1; TRBD1 is a possible D gene (5 bases). Germline values: CDR1 SGHTS, CDR2 YDEGEE. Trimming left V 5 bases short and J 4 bases short, with 12 bases between. This CDR3 is 13 amino acids long. In DNA, the CDR3 is TGTGCCAGCAGGCGCCGGGGGGGCACTGAAGCTTTCTTT. Translating it yields CASRRRGGTEAFF.

CDR3 DNA: TGTGCCAGCAAGGGACAGGGGGCACTAGGGACTGAAGCTTTCTTT. Amino acids: CASKGQGALGTEAFF. The chain links TRBV2 to TRBJ1-1; 12 bases agree with TRBD1. V lost 7 bases and J lost 5; bases outside the gene matches: 8. CDR3 length equals 15 residues. Per the germline V gene, CDR1 is SNHLY and CDR2 is FYNNEI.

The rearrangement joins TRBV7-9 to TRBJ1-1; D is perhaps TRBD1 (5 bases). Germline V CDR1 and CDR2: SEHNR, FQNEAQ (reference sequence). The CDR3 is 14 residues long. Trimming took off 0 bases at V and 7 bases at J, with 12 bases between the two ends. CDR3 loop: CASSLAGGEVEAFF. The DNA of the CDR3 is TGTGCCAGCAGCTTAGCGGGGGGAGAGGTTGAAGCTTTCTTT.

This clone was seen only once. The chain couples TRBV27 to TRBJ1-2; 9 nucleotides align to TRBD1. Germline CDR1 is MNHEY and CDR2 is SMNVEV (reference sequence). The CDR3 is 15 residues long. The V gene end was trimmed by 5 bases and the J gene end by 4 bases; junction bases not matched to a gene: 8. In nucleotides, the CDR3 is TGTGCCAGCAGTCCCACAGGGGGCTACGGCTATGGCTACACCTTC. Its protein is CASSPTGGYGYGYTF.

The CDR3 here is CASSPAGSGGEDTQYF. The CDR3 nucleotides read TGTGCCAGCAGCCCGGCGGGGAGCGGGGGGGAAGATACGCAGTATTTT. The chain recombines TRBV3-1 (or the pseudogene TRBV3-2) with TRBJ2-3, with 10 bases fitting TRBD2. After removal of 4 bases from V and 5 bases from J, the junction contained 9 bases not matched to a gene. This CDR3 is 16 amino acids long. Germline CDR1 and CDR2: LGHDT and YNNKEL (reference sequence).

V usage is TRBV4-1 and J usage is TRBJ1-4; D gene unclear. Germline assignment: CDR1 MGHRA and CDR2 YSYEKL. The CDR3 loop spans 17 amino acids. V lost 1 base, J lost 4 bases, and 16 bases lay in between. For the CDR3, the DNA is TGCGCCAGCAGCCAAGGCGTAATATACGGACGTAATGAAAAACTGTTTTTT. Residues: CASSQGVIYGRNEKLFF.

The chain carries TRBV29-1 and TRBJ1-1; TRBD1 aligns across 8 bases. Germline trimming cut 7 bases from V and 11 bases from J; bases unmatched to any gene: 9. CDR1 SQVTM and CDR2 ANQGSEA come from the germline V gene. The CDR3 consists of 11 residues. This CDR3 is CSGDLQGGAFF. The CDR3 nucleotides are TGCAGCGGCGATTTACAGGGGGGGGCTTTCTTT.